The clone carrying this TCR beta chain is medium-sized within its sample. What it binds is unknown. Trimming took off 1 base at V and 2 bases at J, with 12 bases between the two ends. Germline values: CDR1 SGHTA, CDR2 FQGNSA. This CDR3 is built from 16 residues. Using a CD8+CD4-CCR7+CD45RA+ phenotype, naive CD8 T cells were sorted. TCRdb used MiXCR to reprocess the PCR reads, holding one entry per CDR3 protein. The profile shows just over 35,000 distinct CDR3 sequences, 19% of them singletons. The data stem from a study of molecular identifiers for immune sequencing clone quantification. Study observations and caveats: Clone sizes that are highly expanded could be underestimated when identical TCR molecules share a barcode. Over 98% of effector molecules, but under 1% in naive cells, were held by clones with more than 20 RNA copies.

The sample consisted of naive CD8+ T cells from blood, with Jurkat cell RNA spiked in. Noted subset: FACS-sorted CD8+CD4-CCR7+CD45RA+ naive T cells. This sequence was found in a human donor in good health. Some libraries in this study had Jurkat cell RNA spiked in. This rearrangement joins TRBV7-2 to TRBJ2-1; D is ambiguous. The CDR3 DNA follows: TGTGCCAGCAGCTTAGTGGGCTACCAGACCTACAATGAGCAGTTCTTC. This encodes CASSLVGYQTYNEQFF.